This T cell receptor beta chain was sequenced during a study of metastatic and nonmetastatic thyroid tumors. No patient had received any treatment before thyroid surgery. TCRdb reanalyzed the PCR reads with MiXCR. The data contain more than 20,000 clones, approximately 12% of them singletons. The source is a female donor with papillary thyroid cancer or a benign thyroid nodule (not recorded which). Some clones in this sample may be carry-over from other donors' samples. The source material was blood.

The chain's CDR3 is CSARPGGGEQYF. The CDR3 nucleotides are TGCAGTGCTAGGCCCGGGGGCGGCGAGCAGTACTTC. The chain recombines TRBV20-1 with TRBJ2-7; the D gene could be TRBD1 or TRBD2 (6 bases each). Germline lookup yields CDR1 DFQATT and CDR2 SNEGSKA (reference sequence). V dropped 3 bases and J dropped 6 bases, with 12 bases sitting between them. This CDR3 spans 12 amino acids.